This TCR beta chain was found in a study of spatial heterogeneity in lung cancer. This CDR3 spans 15 amino acids. The V and J ends lost 2 bases and 3 bases respectively, with 12 bases between them. Documented time point: sample taken at primary tumor resection. Every TCR cDNA molecule carried a tag that served as a unique molecular identifier. Each CDR3 protein is one row after TCRdb ran MiXCR on the 5' RACE reads. The repertoire holds tens of thousands of distinct CDR3 sequences, 8% seen once, with approximately 6.3% in the top ten. Study-wide points: Blood showed ubiquitous tumor TCRs more often at resection than at routine follow-up.

Comment on this clonotype: Its specificity is unknown.

The chain employs TRBV12-3 or TRBV12-4 and TRBJ2-3, with unresolved D. The material sequenced was PBMCs, taken at surgery. This clonotype was obtained from a male donor with early-stage non-small cell lung cancer. CDR3 sequence reads: CASSLSFGRTDTQYF. In nucleotides, the CDR3 is TGTGCCAGCAGTTTATCCTTCGGCAGAACAGATACGCAGTATTTT.